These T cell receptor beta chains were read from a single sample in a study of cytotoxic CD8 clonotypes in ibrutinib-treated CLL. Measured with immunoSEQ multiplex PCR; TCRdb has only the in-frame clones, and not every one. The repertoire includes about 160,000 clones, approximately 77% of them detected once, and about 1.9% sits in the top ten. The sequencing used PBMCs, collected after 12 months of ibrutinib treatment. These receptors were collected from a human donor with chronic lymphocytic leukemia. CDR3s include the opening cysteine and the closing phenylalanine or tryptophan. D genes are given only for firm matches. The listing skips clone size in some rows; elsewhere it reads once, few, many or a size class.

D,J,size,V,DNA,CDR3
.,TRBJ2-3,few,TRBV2,TGTGCCAGCAGTGAAGGACTAGGGGGGCAGTATTTT,CASSEGLGGQYF
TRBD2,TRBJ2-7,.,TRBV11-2,TGTGCCAGCAGCCCGGGACTAGCGGGGGCCTACGAGCAGTACTTC,CASSPGLAGAYEQYF
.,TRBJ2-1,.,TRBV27,TGTGCCAGCACTACATTCCTAGCAAGGGAGGTGAATGAGCAGTTCTTC,CASTTFLAREVNEQFF
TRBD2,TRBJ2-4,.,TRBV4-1,TGCGCCAGCAGCCAAGGGTTGGCGCGGGGGGGCTTCGCCAAAAACATTCAGTACTTC,CASSQGLARGGFAKNIQYF
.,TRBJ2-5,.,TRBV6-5,TGTGCCAGCAGGGCCCTGGGGACCCGGCGGGCCCAGTACTTC,CASRALGTRRAQYF
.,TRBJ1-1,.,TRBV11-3,TGTGCCAGCAGCTTCGATGATCGGGGTGGGAACACTGAAGCTTTCTTT,CASSFDDRGGNTEAFF
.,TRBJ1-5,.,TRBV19,TGTGCCAGTACCCCTACCGGGACCAAGGGCCATCAGCCCCAGCATTTT,CASTPTGTKGHQPQHF
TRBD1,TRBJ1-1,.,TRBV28,TGTGCCAGCAGTTCCCACAGGGGTGAAGCTTTCTTT,CASSSHRGEAFF
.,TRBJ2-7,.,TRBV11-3,TGTGCCAGCAGCCGAGGGCCCGAATACGAGCAGTACTTC,CASSRGPEYEQYF
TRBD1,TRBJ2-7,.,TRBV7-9,TGTGCCAGCAGCCCGACAGGGGGAGTGTACGAGCAGTACTTC,CASSPTGGVYEQYF
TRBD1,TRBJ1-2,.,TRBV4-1,TGCGCCAGCAGCCAAGAAGGGACAGCGAACAAATATTATGGCTACACCTTC,CASSQEGTANKYYGYTF
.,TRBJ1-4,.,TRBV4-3,TGCGCCAGCAGCCAAGAGTATTCGGGGCGGGTGGATGAAAAACTGTTTTTT,CASSQEYSGRVDEKLFF
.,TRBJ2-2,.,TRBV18,TGTGCCAGCTCACCATTAGTATTAGCCAACACCGGGGAGCTGTTTTTT,CASSPLVLANTGELFF
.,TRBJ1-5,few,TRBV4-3,TGCGCCAGCAGCCAAGAGATAGGGATCCTCCAGCCCCAGCATTTT,CASSQEIGILQPQHF
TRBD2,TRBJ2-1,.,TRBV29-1,TGCAGCGTTGGGGGGCGACTAGCGGGACGCAATGAGCAGTTCTTC,CSVGGRLAGRNEQFF
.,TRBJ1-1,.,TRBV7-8,TGTGCCAGCAGCTTAAGCGGGAGGAACACTGAAGCTTTCTTT,CASSLSGRNTEAFF
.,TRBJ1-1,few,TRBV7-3,TGTGCCAGCAGCCTCCGACGGGACTCTGAAGCTTTCTTT,CASSLRRDSEAFF
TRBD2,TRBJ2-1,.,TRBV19,TGTGCCAGTAATAGCGGGGGGTTTTACAATGAGCAGTTCTTC,CASNSGGFYNEQFF
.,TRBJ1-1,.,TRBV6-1,TGTGCCAGCAGCAGGGGCCGGAACACTGAAGCTTTCTTT,CASSRGRNTEAFF
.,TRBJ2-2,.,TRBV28,TGTGCCAGCACCGTAACCTCAAAGAACACCGGGGAGCTGTTTTTT,CASTVTSKNTGELFF
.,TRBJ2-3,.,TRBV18,TGTGCCAGCTCACCACCGAAGAGGAGGGACACAGATACGCAGTATTTT,CASSPPKRRDTDTQYF
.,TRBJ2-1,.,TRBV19,TGTGCCAGTAGTATACTACCCAACGTCAACGAGCAGTTCTTC,CASSILPNVNEQFF
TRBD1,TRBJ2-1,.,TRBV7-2,TGTGCCAGCAGCTTAGACAGGGGGCTCTGGAATGAGCAGTTCTTC,CASSLDRGLWNEQFF